One sample yielded the 12 T cell receptor beta chains listed below, sequenced in a study of cytomegalovirus exposure and HLA in healthy donors. It was with 60 Vbeta and 13 Jbeta primers that the PCR ran. Data came from immunoSEQ multiplex PCR; TCRdb stores just in-frame clones and leaves some out. Of some 140,000 clones detected, around 79% appear once; the ten largest clones hold about 8.3%. The sample consisted of PBMCs. All receptors derive from a man between 25 and 39 years old in good health and CMV-seropositive.

The chain is built from TRBV6-5 and TRBJ2-1, with 9 bases identical to TRBD2. The CDR3 loop spans 14 amino acids. Unmatched junction bases numbered 6, after V lost 5 bases and J lost 7 bases. Germline CDR1 reads MNHEY; CDR2 reads SVGAGI. In DNA, the CDR3 is TGTGCCAGCAGTCGTAGCGGGAGTTTAAATGAGCAGTTCTTC. As protein: CASSRSGSLNEQFF.

This chain uses TRBV27 with TRBJ1-1; the D is unclear. The CDR3 length is 15 residues. Trimming removed 1 base at V and 5 bases at J, with 14 bases between. CDR1 is MNHEY, CDR2 SMNVEV, per germline (reference sequence). The CDR3 loop reads CASSLYGRSGTEAFF. The CDR3 coding sequence is TGTGCCAGCAGTTTATATGGGAGGTCGGGAACTGAAGCTTTCTTT.

As for this clone: This same CDR3 is encoded by further DNA sequences in the sample. The V gene is TRBV4-3, the J gene TRBJ2-5, with D possibly matching TRBD2 (6 bases). In germline, CDR1 is LGHNA, CDR2 YSLEER. Trimming stripped 1 base from V and 5 bases from J, with 11 bases between. The CDR3 is 14 amino acids. CDR3 sequence: CASSQVGGGETQYF. The CDR3 bases are TGCGCCAGCAGCCAAGTGGGCGGAGGGGAGACCCAGTACTTC.

The chain recombines TRBV15 with TRBJ1-4; no clear D gene. Trimming took off 3 bases at V and 5 bases at J, with 7 bases between the two ends. Per the germline V gene, CDR1 is LNHNV and CDR2 is YYDKDF (reference sequence). The CDR3 sequence is 13 residues long. The CDR3 loop is CATSREQNEKLFF. CDR3 coding DNA: TGTGCCACCAGCAGGGAACAGAATGAAAAACTGTTTTTT.

CDR3 amino acids: CASTGESTDTQYF. In DNA, the CDR3 is TGTGCCAGCACCGGGGAGAGCACAGATACGCAGTATTTT. The chain employs TRBV5-4 and TRBJ2-3; D possibly corresponds to TRBD2 (5 bases). Germline V lookup: CDR1 SGHNT, CDR2 YYREEE (reference sequence). Trimming shortened V by 6 bases and J by 0 bases, and 8 bases separated the two germline ends. The CDR3 is 13 residues long.

This clone turned up a few times. This chain uses TRBV7-9 with TRBJ2-3; 7 nucleotides align to TRBD2. J gave up 0 bases and V 0 bases, and 3 bases lay outside the gene matches. The length of the CDR3 is 16 residues. CDR1 and CDR2 from the germline V gene are SEHNR and FQNEAQ (reference sequence). In DNA, the CDR3 is TGTGCCAGCAGCTTAGCCATTAGCGGGAGCACAGATACGCAGTATTTT. Translating gives CASSLAISGSTDTQYF.

CDR3 residues: CASSAGSRDQPQHF. The CDR3 nucleotides are TGTGCCAGCAGCGCGGGGTCCCGGGATCAGCCCCAGCATTTT. This rearrangement joins TRBV11-2 to TRBJ1-5; D unclear. Germline V lookup: CDR1 SGHAT, CDR2 FQNNGV. V lost 5 bases to trimming and J lost 5 bases, with 13 bases between them. The CDR3 runs to 14 residues. The full variable domain, rest sourced from reference TRBV11-2 and TRBJ1-5, is EAGVAQSPRYKIIEKRQSVAFWCNPISGHATLYWYQQILGQGPKLLIQFQNNGVVDDSQLPKDRFSAERLKGVDSTLKIQPAKLEDSAVYLCASSAGSRDQPQHFGDGTRLSIL.

This clone came up a few times. V usage is TRBV29-1 and J usage is TRBJ2-1; D uncertain. CDR1 is SQVTM, CDR2 ANQGSEA, per germline. Trimming pared 5 bases from V and 5 bases from J, leaving 7 bases between. The CDR3 covers 11 residues. DNA for the CDR3: TGCAGCGTTATCCGGGACAATGAGCAGTTCTTC. Encoded protein: CSVIRDNEQFF.

The chain uses TRBV5-1 and TRBJ2-2; maybe TRBD1 (6 bases). Trimming removed 4 bases from V and 3 bases from J, with 16 bases in between. The germline gives CDR1 SGHRS, CDR2 YFSETQ. The CDR3 is 16 amino acids. DNA for the CDR3: TGCGCCAGCAGCCCAGGGAATACAGGGCACACCGGGGAGCTGTTTTTT. Amino acid sequence: CASSPGNTGHTGELFF.

This chain uses TRBV14 with TRBJ1-6; 7 bases match TRBD1. Losses at the gene ends were 4 bases for V and 7 bases for J; bases not matched to a gene: 4. The CDR3 consists of 14 residues. Germline CDR1 reads SGHDN; CDR2 reads FVKESK. CDR3 bases: TGTGCCAGCAGCCTAAGACAGGGAAATTCACCCCTCCACTTT. It yields the protein CASSLRQGNSPLHF.

V is TRBV10-1 and J is TRBJ1-1; 7 bases align to TRBD1. Trimming removed 9 bases from V and 1 base from J; junction bases left unmatched: 2. CDR3 length: 12 amino acids. Germline V gene lookup returns CDR1 WNHNN and CDR2 SYGVQD (reference sequence). CDR3 region: CARGGSNTEAFF. The CDR3 DNA reads as TGCGCCAGAGGGGGCTCGAACACTGAAGCTTTCTTT.

This clone was detected only once. This chain links TRBV18 with TRBJ1-1; D ambiguous. Germline CDR1 KGHSH, CDR2 LQKENI. V lost 3 bases, J lost 1 base, and 6 bases lay in between. CDR3 size: 13 residues. The CDR3 here is CASSPVQNTEAFF. CDR3 coding DNA: TGTGCCAGCTCACCTGTACAGAACACTGAAGCTTTCTTT.